These 6 T cell receptor beta chains came from one sample sequenced in a study of blood T cells in healthy people across ages. Alongside a J-beta primer mix, a sample-barcoded 5' primer served in a second PCR lasting about 7 to 12 cycles. A single record per CDR3 protein comes from TCRdb applying MiXCR to the 5' RACE reads. This table holds hundreds of thousands of distinct CDR3 sequences, roughly 60% found once. The sample comprised blood. The receptors were sampled from a man younger than 45 in good health.

The J gene is TRBJ2-7, the V gene TRBV4-2; TRBD2 matches at 8 bases. The CDR3 runs to 17 residues. Germline lookup yields CDR1 LGHNA and CDR2 YNFKEQ. Trimming took 1 base from V and 3 from J; bases not matched to a gene: 11. Written as DNA, the CDR3 is TGTGCCAGCAGCCAAGTTTGGAGGGGACTAGAGGGCTACGAGCAGTACTTC. It encodes CASSQVWRGLEGYEQYF.

The rearrangement uses TRBV27 and TRBJ2-7, with 7 bases matching TRBD1. The germline V gene encodes CDR1 MNHEY and CDR2 SMNVEV (reference sequence). The CDR3 is 13 amino acids. Losses at the gene ends were 7 bases for V and 2 bases for J; bases not matched to a gene: 5. DNA for the CDR3: TGTGCCAGCACCTTCACAGGGGCCTACGAGCAGTACTTC. It encodes CASTFTGAYEQYF.

This clonotype has a count of ten or more. Here the CDR3 reads CASRLDQETQYF. The CDR3 DNA reads as TGTGCCAGCCGGCTAGACCAAGAGACCCAGTACTTC. This chain joins TRBV6-1 and TRBJ2-5, with unresolved D. This CDR3 spans 12 amino acids. Looked up from germline, CDR1 is MNHNS and CDR2 is SASEGT. Deletions cut 8 bases from V and 0 bases from J, with 7 bases between.

This clonotype turned up a few times. The chain joins TRBV7-2 to TRBJ2-3, with D unresolved. The CDR3 sequence is 11 residues long. The germline CDR1 and CDR2 sequences are SGHTA and FQGNSA. V was clipped by 7 bases and J by 1 base, with 3 bases between them. CDR3 amino acids: CASKGTDTQYF. DNA for the CDR3: TGTGCCAGCAAAGGCACAGATACGCAGTATTTT.

This clonotype was observed a few times. This chain uses TRBV6-2 or TRBV6-3 with TRBJ1-2; D call uncertain. This CDR3 has 13 amino acids. V was shortened by 7 bases and J by 4 bases, with 13 bases between the two germline ends. Germline values: CDR1 MNHEY, CDR2 SVGEGT. CDR3 amino acids: CASTQFGLYGYTF. DNA for the CDR3: TGTGCCAGCACCCAATTTGGTCTCTATGGCTACACCTTC.

The J gene is TRBJ2-1, the V gene TRBV6-6, with 10 bases lining up with TRBD2. Germline V CDR1 and CDR2: MNHNY, SVGAGI (reference sequence). V was pared by 2 bases and J by 9 bases, with 7 bases of the junction left unmatched. This CDR3 spans 15 amino acids. The CDR3 spells CASSYNSGRSSEQFF. CDR3 nucleotides: TGTGCCAGCAGTTACAATAGCGGGAGGTCGAGTGAGCAGTTCTTC.